Here is one T cell receptor (beta chain) with its context. It was during active infection that Seattle patients were enrolled and then longitudinally followed. As originally analysed: How many nucleated cells were present was estimated from reference gene primer amplification. TCRdb's copy holds only in-frame clones and misses some; the assay was immunoSEQ multiplex PCR. That table is the source of V, J and clone size, and D and trimming were worked out from the DNA. The repertoire holds around 190,000 clones, with roughly 82% as singletons. This sample is drawn from a study of blood T cell repertoires in COVID-19. Across the study: Donors in the United States, Italy and Spain gave samples during acute or convalescent COVID-19.

J was trimmed by 4 bases and V by 1 base; bases with no gene match: 3. Germline V CDR1 and CDR2: SGHKS, YYEKEE (reference sequence). The CDR3 is made up of 15 amino acids. The gene calls are TRBV5-5 and TRBJ2-1, with 9 bases aligning to TRBD1. Sequencing was carried out using peripheral blood. The receptor comes from a woman aged 55-70 years with COVID-19, enrolled during active disease. Here the CDR3 DNA reads TGTGCCAGCAGCTTGATGACAGGGGGTTACAATGAGCAGTTCTTC. Its protein is CASSLMTGGYNEQFF.